This note documents a single T cell receptor (beta chain) sequence. As part of library construction, unique molecular identifiers were attached to individual cDNA molecules. TCRdb reprocessed the 5' RACE reads with MiXCR, giving one entry per CDR3 protein. The profile shows about 90,000 distinct CDR3 sequences, more than 10% of them singletons. This entry is derived from a study of early T cells in non-severe SARS-CoV-2 infection. V lost 5 bases to trimming and J lost 4 bases; unmatched junction nucleotides: 4. The CDR3 has 14 amino acids. CDR1 and CDR2 from the germline V gene are PRHDT and FYEKMQ (reference sequence).

Specimen: whole blood, collected at baseline. The sequence was collected from an adult who was a healthcare worker with PCR-confirmed SARS-CoV-2 infection or an uninfected control (not recorded which). The genes are TRBV13 and TRBJ2-3, with TRBD2 matching 9 bases. The CDR3 bases are TGTGCCAGCAGCAGCCGGACTAGCGCAGATACGCAGTATTTT. It yields the protein CASSSRTSADTQYF.